This TCR beta chain emerged from a study of regulatory T cells in long-lasting Graves disease. Assembly of TCR beta libraries relied on iRepertoire HTBI primers together with Arm-PCR of CDR3 regions. TCRdb processed the multiplex PCR reads anew with MiXCR; each CDR3 protein has one entry. Of approximately 360,000 distinct CDR3 sequences in the sample, roughly 23% were seen once. Per germline, CDR1 LGHDT and CDR2 YNNKEL (reference sequence). V was clipped by 3 bases and J by 9 bases; unmatched bases: 9. The CDR3 loop spans 15 amino acids. The time point was: persistent/refractory GD, antithyroid drugs over 5 years with positive TRAb. PBMCs provided the RNA from which the TCR library was made.

The chain employs TRBV3-1 and TRBJ1-5; 9 bases match TRBD1. This receptor was obtained from a woman in her 40s with Graves disease. Source: peripheral blood mononuclear cells (PBMCs), taken when the disease was refractory, from a patient treated with antithyroid drugs. CDR3 in DNA: TGTGCCAGCAGCCATCTCGGACAGGGGCCGCCGCCCCAGCATTTT. Translation: CASSHLGQGPPPQHF.